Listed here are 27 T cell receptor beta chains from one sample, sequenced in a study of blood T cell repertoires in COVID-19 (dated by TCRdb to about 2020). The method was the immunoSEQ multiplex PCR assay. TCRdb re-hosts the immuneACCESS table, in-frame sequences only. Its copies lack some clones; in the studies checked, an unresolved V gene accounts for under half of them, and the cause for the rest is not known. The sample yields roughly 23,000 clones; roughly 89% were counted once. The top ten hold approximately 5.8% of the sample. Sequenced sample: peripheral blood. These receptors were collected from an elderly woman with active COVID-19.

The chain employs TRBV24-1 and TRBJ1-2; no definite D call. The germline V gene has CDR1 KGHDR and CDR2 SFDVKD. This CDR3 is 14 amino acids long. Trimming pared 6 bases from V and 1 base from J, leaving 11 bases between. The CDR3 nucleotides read TGTGCCACCAGTAGTCAGTACCTTAACTATGGCTACACCTTC. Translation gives CATSSQYLNYGYTF.

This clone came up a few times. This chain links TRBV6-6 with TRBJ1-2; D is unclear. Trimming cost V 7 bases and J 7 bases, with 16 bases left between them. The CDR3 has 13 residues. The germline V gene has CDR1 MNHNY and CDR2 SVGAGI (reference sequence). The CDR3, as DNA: TGTGCCAGCACCCATTCCGGGTTTCCTGGCTACACCTTC. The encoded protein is CASTHSGFPGYTF.

The CDR3 reads CASNRAPNTNTEAFF. The CDR3, as DNA: TGTGCCAGTAACAGGGCACCTAATACGAACACTGAAGCTTTCTTT. V usage is TRBV19 and J usage is TRBJ1-1, with D possibly matching TRBD1 (6 bases). Germline assignment: CDR1 LNHDA and CDR2 SQIVND (reference sequence). This CDR3 spans 15 amino acids. Trimming cost V 7 bases and J 1 base, with 16 bases left between them.

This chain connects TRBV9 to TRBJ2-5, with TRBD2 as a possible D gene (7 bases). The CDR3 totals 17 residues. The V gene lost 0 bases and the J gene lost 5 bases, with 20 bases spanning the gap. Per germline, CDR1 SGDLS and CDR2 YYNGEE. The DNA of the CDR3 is TGTGCCAGCAGCGTAGGTTGGGAAGGGGGGGGCTCGGAGACCCAGTACTTC. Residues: CASSVGWEGGGSETQYF.

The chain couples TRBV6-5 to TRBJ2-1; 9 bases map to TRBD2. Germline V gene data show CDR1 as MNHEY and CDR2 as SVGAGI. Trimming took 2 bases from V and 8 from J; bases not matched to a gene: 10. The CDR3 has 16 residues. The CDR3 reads CASSYVAGAHWDEQFF. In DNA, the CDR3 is TGTGCCAGCAGTTACGTAGCGGGGGCCCACTGGGATGAGCAGTTCTTC.

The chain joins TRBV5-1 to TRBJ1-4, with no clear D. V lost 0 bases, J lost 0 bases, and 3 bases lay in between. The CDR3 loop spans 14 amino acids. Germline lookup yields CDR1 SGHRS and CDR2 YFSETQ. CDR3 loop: CASSLDTTNEKLFF. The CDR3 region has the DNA TGCGCCAGCAGCTTGGACACAACTAATGAAAAACTGTTTTTT.

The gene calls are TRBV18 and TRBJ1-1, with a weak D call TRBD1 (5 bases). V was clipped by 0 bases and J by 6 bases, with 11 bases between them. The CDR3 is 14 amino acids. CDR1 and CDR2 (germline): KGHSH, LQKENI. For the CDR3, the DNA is TGTGCCAGCTCACCACCCGGGGGTCAGGCTGAAGCTTTCTTT. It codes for CASSPPGGQAEAFF.

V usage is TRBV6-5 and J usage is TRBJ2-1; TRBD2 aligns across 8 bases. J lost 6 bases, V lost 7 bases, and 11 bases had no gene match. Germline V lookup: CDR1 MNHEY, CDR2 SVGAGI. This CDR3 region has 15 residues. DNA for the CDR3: TGTGCCAGCACTCCCGGGGAGGGACTAGGCAATGAGCAGTTCTTC. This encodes CASTPGEGLGNEQFF.

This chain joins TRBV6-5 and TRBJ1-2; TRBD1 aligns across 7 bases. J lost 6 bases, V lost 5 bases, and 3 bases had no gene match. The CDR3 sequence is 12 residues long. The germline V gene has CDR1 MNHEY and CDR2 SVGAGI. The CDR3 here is CASSPDRDGYTF. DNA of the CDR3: TGTGCCAGCAGTCCCGACAGGGATGGCTACACCTTC.

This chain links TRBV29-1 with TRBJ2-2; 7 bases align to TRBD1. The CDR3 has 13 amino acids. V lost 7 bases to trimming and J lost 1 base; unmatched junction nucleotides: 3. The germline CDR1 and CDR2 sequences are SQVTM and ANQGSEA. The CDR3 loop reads CSGTGENTGELFF. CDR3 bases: TGCAGCGGGACAGGAGAGAACACCGGGGAGCTGTTTTTT.

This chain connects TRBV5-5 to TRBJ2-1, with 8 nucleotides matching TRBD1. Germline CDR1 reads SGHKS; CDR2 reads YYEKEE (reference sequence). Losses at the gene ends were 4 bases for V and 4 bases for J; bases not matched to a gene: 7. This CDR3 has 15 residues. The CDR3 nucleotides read TGTGCCAGCAGCGTCTCCGGGACAGGATACAATGAGCAGTTCTTC. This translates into CASSVSGTGYNEQFF.

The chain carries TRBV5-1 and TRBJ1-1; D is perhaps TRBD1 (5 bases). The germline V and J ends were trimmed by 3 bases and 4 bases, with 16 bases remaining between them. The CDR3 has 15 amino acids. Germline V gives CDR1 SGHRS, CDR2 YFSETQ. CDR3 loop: CASSWRVGVGTEAFF. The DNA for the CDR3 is TGCGCCAGCAGCTGGCGTGTAGGGGTGGGCACTGAAGCTTTCTTT. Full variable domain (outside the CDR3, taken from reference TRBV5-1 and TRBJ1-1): KAGVTQTPRYLIKTRGQQVTLSCSPISGHRSVSWYQQTPGQGLQFLFEYFSETQRNKGNFPGRFSGRQFSNSRSEMNVSTLELGDSALYLCASSWRVGVGTEAFFGQGTRLTVV.

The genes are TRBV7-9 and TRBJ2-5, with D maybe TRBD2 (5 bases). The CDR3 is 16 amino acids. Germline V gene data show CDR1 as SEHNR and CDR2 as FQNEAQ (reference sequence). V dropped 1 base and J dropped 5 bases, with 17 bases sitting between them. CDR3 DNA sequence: TGTGCCAGCAGCTTAGGAAGTGGAGGACGGCAGGAGACCCAGTACTTC. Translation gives CASSLGSGGRQETQYF.

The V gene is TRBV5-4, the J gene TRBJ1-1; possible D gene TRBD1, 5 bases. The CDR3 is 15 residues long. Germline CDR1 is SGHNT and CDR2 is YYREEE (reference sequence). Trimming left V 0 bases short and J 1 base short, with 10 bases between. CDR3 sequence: CASSLAGRSNTEAFF. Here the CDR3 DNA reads TGTGCCAGCAGCTTGGCAGGGCGGTCGAACACTGAAGCTTTCTTT.

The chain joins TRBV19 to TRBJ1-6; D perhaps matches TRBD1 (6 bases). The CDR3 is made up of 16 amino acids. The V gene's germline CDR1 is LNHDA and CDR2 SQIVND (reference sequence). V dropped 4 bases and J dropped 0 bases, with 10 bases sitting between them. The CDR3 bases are TGTGCCAGTAGTACCCCAGGGGACTCCTATAATTCACCCCTCCACTTT. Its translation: CASSTPGDSYNSPLHF.

CDR3 loop: CASGSYETQYF. DNA of the CDR3: TGTGCCTCCGGGTCGTACGAGACCCAGTACTTC. This chain joins TRBV19 and TRBJ2-5; D gene ambiguous. CDR1 is LNHDA, CDR2 SQIVND, per germline (reference sequence). The CDR3 consists of 11 residues. Trimming took 11 bases from V and 5 from J, leaving 12 bases between them.

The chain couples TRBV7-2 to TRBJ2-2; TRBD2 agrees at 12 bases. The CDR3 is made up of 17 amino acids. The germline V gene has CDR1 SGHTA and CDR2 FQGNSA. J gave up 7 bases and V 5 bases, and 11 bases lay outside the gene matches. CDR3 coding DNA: TGTGCCAGCAGCGACCGGACTAGCGGGGCCGCGGGCGGGGAGCTGTTTTTT. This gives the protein CASSDRTSGAAGGELFF.

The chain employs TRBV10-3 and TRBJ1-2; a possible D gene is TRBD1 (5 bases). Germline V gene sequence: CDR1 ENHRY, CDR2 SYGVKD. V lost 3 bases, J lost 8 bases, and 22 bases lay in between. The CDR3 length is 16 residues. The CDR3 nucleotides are TGTGCCATCAGTGACCCGGGGGGGATCCGATGGGGCGGCTACACCTTC. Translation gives CAISDPGGIRWGGYTF.

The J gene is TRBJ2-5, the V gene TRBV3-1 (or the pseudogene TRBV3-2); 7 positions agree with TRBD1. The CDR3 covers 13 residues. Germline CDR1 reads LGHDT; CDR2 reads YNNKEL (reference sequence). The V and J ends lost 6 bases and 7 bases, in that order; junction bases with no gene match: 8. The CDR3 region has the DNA TGTGCCAGCAGTCGCGACAGGGCCGGGACCCAGTACTTC. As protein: CASSRDRAGTQYF.

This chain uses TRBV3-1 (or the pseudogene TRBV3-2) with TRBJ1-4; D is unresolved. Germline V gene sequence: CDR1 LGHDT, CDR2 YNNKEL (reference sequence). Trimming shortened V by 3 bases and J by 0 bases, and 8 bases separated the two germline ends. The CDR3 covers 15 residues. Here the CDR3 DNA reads TGTGCCAGCAGCCAGGCACCAGCAACTAATGAAAAACTGTTTTTT. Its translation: CASSQAPATNEKLFF.

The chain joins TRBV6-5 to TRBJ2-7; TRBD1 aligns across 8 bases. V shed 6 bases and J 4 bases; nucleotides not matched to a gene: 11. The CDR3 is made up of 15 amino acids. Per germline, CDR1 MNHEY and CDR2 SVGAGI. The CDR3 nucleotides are TGTGCCAGCAGGGACCCGAGACAGGGGTTTTACGAGCAGTACTTC. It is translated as CASRDPRQGFYEQYF.

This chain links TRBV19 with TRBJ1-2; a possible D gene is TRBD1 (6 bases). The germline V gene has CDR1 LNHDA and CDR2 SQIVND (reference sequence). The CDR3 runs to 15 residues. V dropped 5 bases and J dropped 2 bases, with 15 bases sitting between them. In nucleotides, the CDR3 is TGTGCCAGTAGTTCACGGGACACCGTAAACTATGGCTACACCTTC. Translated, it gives CASSSRDTVNYGYTF.

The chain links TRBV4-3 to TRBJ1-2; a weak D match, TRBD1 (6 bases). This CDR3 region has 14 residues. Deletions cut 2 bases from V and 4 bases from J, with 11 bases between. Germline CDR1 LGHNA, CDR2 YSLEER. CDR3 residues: CASSQMDRAYGYTF. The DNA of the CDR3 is TGCGCCAGCAGCCAAATGGACAGAGCCTATGGCTACACCTTC.

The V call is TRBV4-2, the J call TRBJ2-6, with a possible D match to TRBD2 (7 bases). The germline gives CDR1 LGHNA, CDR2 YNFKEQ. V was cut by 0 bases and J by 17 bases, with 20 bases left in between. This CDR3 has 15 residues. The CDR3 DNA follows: TGTGCCAGCAGCCAAGAGTGGGGGCGGGGGCCCGGTGTGACTTTC. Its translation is CASSQEWGRGPGVTF.

CDR3 sequence reads: CASRPRGGTDTQYF. CDR3 sequence (DNA): TGTGCCAGCAGGCCCCGGGGGGGGACAGATACGCAGTATTTT. This chain connects TRBV6-6 to TRBJ2-3, with 8 bases identical to TRBD2. The CDR3 has 14 amino acids. V shed 6 bases and J 3 bases; nucleotides not matched to a gene: 5. CDR1 and CDR2 from the germline V gene are MNHNY and SVGAGI (reference sequence).

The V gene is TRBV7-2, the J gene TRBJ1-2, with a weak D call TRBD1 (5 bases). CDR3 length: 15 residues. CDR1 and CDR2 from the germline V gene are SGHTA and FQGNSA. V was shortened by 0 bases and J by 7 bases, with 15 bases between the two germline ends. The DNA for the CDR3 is TGTGCCAGCAGCTTAGCAGGCAGGGTGGTCATTGGCTACACCTTC. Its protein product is CASSLAGRVVIGYTF.

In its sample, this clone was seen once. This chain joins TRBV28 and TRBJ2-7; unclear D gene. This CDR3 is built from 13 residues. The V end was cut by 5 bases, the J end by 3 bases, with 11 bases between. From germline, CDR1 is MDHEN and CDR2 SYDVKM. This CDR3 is CASSALASYEQYF. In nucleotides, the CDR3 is TGTGCCAGCAGTGCACTCGCTAGCTACGAGCAGTACTTC.